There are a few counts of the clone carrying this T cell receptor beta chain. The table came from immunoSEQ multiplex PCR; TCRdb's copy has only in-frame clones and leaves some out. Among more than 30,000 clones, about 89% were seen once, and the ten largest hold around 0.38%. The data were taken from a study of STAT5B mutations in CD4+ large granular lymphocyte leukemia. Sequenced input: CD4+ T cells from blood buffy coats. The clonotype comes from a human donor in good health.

The CDR3 DNA is TGTGCCAGCAGCCCCAGCAGGGGTCCCAATCAGCCCCAGCATTTT. Translation gives CASSPSRGPNQPQHF. The gene calls are TRBV11-2 and TRBJ1-5, with a weak D call TRBD1 (6 bases). Germline CDR1 is SGHAT and CDR2 is FQNNGV. This CDR3 has 15 residues. V was shortened by 5 bases and J by 3 bases, with 14 bases between the two germline ends.